The 32 T cell receptor beta chains below all came from one sample that was sequenced in a study of PD-1 blockade in classical Hodgkin lymphoma. All patients relapsed after autologous stem cell transplantation, and brentuximab vedotin exposure varied. The data were produced by immunoSEQ multiplex PCR, yet TCRdb's version contains in-frame clones alone and is incomplete. The sample consists of approximately 27,000 clones, 85% to 90% of them appearing once. The starting material was peripheral blood mononuclear cells (PBMCs), obtained at baseline. Receptor source: a human donor with classical Hodgkin lymphoma.

V usage is TRBV9 and J usage is TRBJ2-7; D ambiguous. Trimming left V 3 bases short and J 8 bases short, with 0 bases between. CDR3 length: 8 residues. The germline V gene has CDR1 SGDLS and CDR2 YYNGEE. This chain's CDR3 is CASSEQYF. In DNA form, the CDR3 reads TGTGCCAGCAGCGAGCAGTACTTC.

The chain couples TRBV5-4 to TRBJ1-1, with a possible D match to TRBD1 (5 bases). The CDR3 length is 14 residues. Per germline, CDR1 SGHNT and CDR2 YYREEE (reference sequence). Trimming left V 4 bases short and J 0 bases short, with 10 bases between. The CDR3: CASSVTTVNTEAFF. In nucleotides, the CDR3 is TGTGCCAGCAGCGTCACGACAGTGAACACTGAAGCTTTCTTT.

The genes are TRBV5-1 and TRBJ2-7; D is unclear. The CDR3 sequence is 13 residues long. Germline CDR1 SGHRS, CDR2 YFSETQ. V was clipped by 3 bases and J by 4 bases, with 11 bases between them. The CDR3, as DNA: TGCGCCAGCAGCTCCCTCGGGCAGTACGAGCAGTACTTC. Translated, it gives CASSSLGQYEQYF.

The chain employs TRBV6-6 and TRBJ1-2, with 8 bases identical to TRBD1. This CDR3 has 14 residues. CDR1 MNHNY and CDR2 SVGAGI come from the germline V gene (reference sequence). V lost 6 bases to trimming and J lost 2 bases; unmatched junction nucleotides: 5. This chain's CDR3 is CASSRTGTNYGYTF. In DNA form, the CDR3 reads TGTGCCAGCAGCCGGACAGGGACCAACTATGGCTACACCTTC.

This clone showed up just once. V usage is TRBV5-6 and J usage is TRBJ2-3; TRBD2 matches at 16 bases. The CDR3 length is 17 residues. Trimming at V came to 2 bases and at J to 11 bases, leaving 11 bases not matched to a gene. Germline values: CDR1 SGHDT, CDR2 YYEEEE. This CDR3 is CASSFRGTSGGAPLQYF. CDR3 in DNA: TGTGCCAGCAGCTTCAGAGGGACTAGCGGGGGGGCCCCTTTGCAGTATTTT.

This rearrangement joins TRBV6-5 to TRBJ2-3; D is perhaps TRBD2 (6 bases). Per the germline V gene, CDR1 is MNHEY and CDR2 is SVGAGI. The CDR3 consists of 15 residues. Trimming stripped 6 bases from V and 4 bases from J, with 17 bases between. In DNA, the CDR3 is TGTGCCAGCAGGGAGGGACGTCAACGGGCAGATACGCAGTATTTT. This codes for CASREGRQRADTQYF.

The J gene is TRBJ1-2, the V gene TRBV6-5; 8 bases agree with TRBD1. The CDR3 extends over 15 amino acids. Germline CDR1 MNHEY, CDR2 SVGAGI. Trimming at V came to 3 bases and at J to 8 bases, leaving 11 bases not matched to a gene. CDR3 DNA sequence: TGTGCCAGCAGTTATAGGACAGGGTGGGAGGGAGGCTACACCTTC. Protein sequence: CASSYRTGWEGGYTF.

The chain recombines TRBV9 with TRBJ1-1; weak D call: TRBD1 (5 bases). Germline V gene sequence: CDR1 SGDLS, CDR2 YYNGEE. The CDR3 runs 14 residues. V gave up 2 bases and J gave up 4 bases, with 12 bases separating them. In DNA form, the CDR3 reads TGTGCCAGCAGCGTTGGGGCAGGGTTCACTGAAGCTTTCTTT. The encoded protein is CASSVGAGFTEAFF.

The CDR3 spells CASSSPGVAGGPRTDTQYF. DNA of the CDR3: TGTGCCAGCAGCTCACCTGGCGTAGCGGGGGGGCCACGCACAGATACGCAGTATTTT. The rearrangement joins TRBV7-8 to TRBJ2-3; 11 bases match TRBD2. Germline lookup yields CDR1 SGHVS and CDR2 FQNEAQ. After removal of 4 bases from V and 1 base from J, the junction contained 13 bases not matched to a gene. This CDR3 has 19 amino acids.

This chain uses TRBV6-5 with TRBJ1-1; tentatively, D is TRBD1 (6 bases). Germline V gene data show CDR1 as MNHEY and CDR2 as SVGAGI. This CDR3 region has 14 residues. The germline V and J ends were trimmed by 8 bases and 2 bases, with 15 bases remaining between them. In DNA, the CDR3 is TGTGCCAGCGGGGAGAGACAGGTAAACACTGAAGCTTTCTTT. It codes for CASGERQVNTEAFF.

The gene calls are TRBV20-1 and TRBJ2-3, with D possibly called TRBD1 or TRBD2 (5 bases each). Trimming left V 6 bases short and J 10 bases short, with 14 bases between. CDR3 length: 11 residues. From germline, CDR1 is DFQATT and CDR2 SNEGSKA (reference sequence). The CDR3 DNA is TGCAGTGCGGGGGACCCGGTGGCGCAGTATTTT. Its translation: CSAGDPVAQYF.

This chain joins TRBV21-1 and TRBJ2-7; the table names TRBD2, a call not compared with the DNA. TRBV21-1 counts as a pseudogene. This CDR3 has 17 amino acids. This CDR3 reads CASSKEGRAQGGYEQYF. The CDR3 DNA is TGTGCCAGCAGCAAAGAAGGTCGGGCCCAGGGAGGCTACGAGCAGTACTTC.

The CDR3 reads CASSQYRAQNTEAFF. For the CDR3, the DNA is TGTGCCAGCAGCCAGTACAGGGCACAGAACACTGAAGCTTTCTTT. This sequence joins TRBV7-2 and TRBJ1-1, with D possibly TRBD1 on 6 matching bases. Trimming took 5 bases from V and 1 from J, leaving 14 bases between them. The CDR3 is 15 amino acids. CDR1 SGHTA and CDR2 FQGNSA come from the germline V gene.

V gene TRBV11-2 combines with J gene TRBJ2-7; D is ambiguous. This CDR3 spans 12 amino acids. V was shortened by 3 bases and J by 1 base, with 4 bases between the two germline ends. Germline V lookup: CDR1 SGHAT, CDR2 FQNNGV. The CDR3 DNA follows: TGTGCCAGCAGCTTCGGATCCTACGAGCAGTACTTC. Translated, it gives CASSFGSYEQYF. Based on the CDR3 plus reference TRBV11-2 and TRBJ2-7, the full variable domain is EAGVAQSPRYKIIEKRQSVAFWCNPISGHATLYWYQQILGQGPKLLIQFQNNGVVDDSQLPKDRFSAERLKGVDSTLKIQPAKLEDSAVYLCASSFGSYEQYFGPGTRLTVT.

The rearrangement uses TRBV28 and TRBJ1-6; a weak D match, TRBD1 (6 bases). Germline values: CDR1 MDHEN, CDR2 SYDVKM. Trimming left V 3 bases short and J 10 bases short, with 16 bases between. This CDR3 contains 15 residues. The CDR3 sequence is CASSLAGAVSSPLHF. In nucleotides, the CDR3 is TGTGCCAGCAGTTTGGCGGGGGCCGTGAGCTCACCCCTCCACTTT.

The DNA for the CDR3 is TGTGCCAGCAGCTTAGGGGGAACAGACACTAATGAAAAACTGTTTTTT. Protein product: CASSLGGTDTNEKLFF. J is TRBJ1-4 and V is TRBV7-9, with D hard to call. The ends were cut back, 1 base at V and 2 bases at J, with 11 bases in the middle. Germline V gene sequence: CDR1 SEHNR, CDR2 FQNEAQ (reference sequence). There are 16 residues in the CDR3. Using reference TRBV7-9 and TRBJ1-4 for the parts outside the CDR3, the full variable domain is DTGVSQNPRHKITKRGQNVTFRCDPISEHNRLYWYRQTLGQGPEFLTYFQNEAQLEKSRLLSDRFSAERPKGSFSTLEIQRTEQGDSAMYLCASSLGGTDTNEKLFFGSGTQLSVL.

CDR3 nucleotides: TGTGCCAGCAGCCAAGACCAAACTAGCGGGATGACAGAGACCCAGTACTTC. Amino acids: CASSQDQTSGMTETQYF. The chain links TRBV4-2 to TRBJ2-5, with 10 bases fitting TRBD2. The V and J ends lost 0 bases and 4 bases, in that order; junction bases with no gene match: 8. Germline V gene lookup returns CDR1 LGHNA and CDR2 YNFKEQ. The CDR3 is 17 residues long.

This clone has just one count. The V and J genes are TRBV6-1 and TRBJ1-5; 8 positions agree with TRBD1. The CDR3 spans 12 residues. Germline V gene data show CDR1 as MNHNS and CDR2 as SASEGT. The DNA for the CDR3 is TGTGCAACCCAACAGGGGGAGCAGCCCCAGCATTTT. Residues: CATQQGEQPQHF.

The chain combines TRBV18 with TRBJ2-4; perhaps TRBD2 as D (6 bases). This CDR3 comprises 15 residues. With 6 bases removed from V and 5 bases from J, the gap between germline ends came to 17 bases. Germline CDR1 is KGHSH and CDR2 is LQKENI. The CDR3 DNA reads as TGTGCCAGCTCGCCCACCGGAGGGAGCGAAAACATTCAGTACTTC. Translating it yields CASSPTGGSENIQYF.

The CDR3 spells CAWSGQGGGKLFF. For the CDR3, the DNA is TGTGCCTGGAGTGGGCAGGGGGGTGGAAAACTGTTTTTT. The V gene is TRBV30, the J gene TRBJ1-4; TRBD1 matches at 7 bases. J gave up 10 bases and V 1 base, and 6 bases lay outside the gene matches. This CDR3 is built from 13 residues. Germline-derived CDR1 and CDR2 are GTSNPN and SVGIG (reference sequence).

The J gene is TRBJ1-2, the V gene TRBV5-1, with 9 bases identical to TRBD1. Germline values: CDR1 SGHRS, CDR2 YFSETQ. The CDR3 length is 15 residues. V dropped 0 bases and J dropped 4; count of bases not matched to a gene: 4. DNA of the CDR3: TGCGCCAGCAGCTTGGGAACAGGGGGCAGCTATGGCTACACCTTC. Its translation: CASSLGTGGSYGYTF.

The chain couples TRBV5-1 to TRBJ1-4; possible D gene TRBD1, 6 bases. CDR1 and CDR2 from the germline V gene are SGHRS and YFSETQ. Trimming left V 6 bases short and J 7 bases short, with 16 bases between. The CDR3 loop spans 14 amino acids. The CDR3 protein is CASTESRGGEKLFF. The CDR3 DNA is TGCGCCAGCACAGAGAGCAGGGGAGGTGAAAAACTGTTTTTT.

This clone was detected only once. The chain is built from TRBV5-1 and TRBJ1-1, with D possibly TRBD1 on 5 matching bases. CDR3 size: 14 residues. Trimming cost V 2 bases and J 3 bases, with 11 bases left between them. Germline V CDR1 and CDR2: SGHRS, YFSETQ. This chain's CDR3 is CASSFQGGDTEAFF. The DNA for the CDR3 is TGCGCCAGCAGCTTCCAGGGCGGTGACACTGAAGCTTTCTTT.

The chain uses TRBV7-6 and TRBJ2-1, with D possibly being TRBD1 or TRBD2 (6 bases each). The CDR3 has 16 residues. Germline V gene sequence: CDR1 SGHVS, CDR2 FNYEAQ. V shed 4 bases and J shed 8 bases, with 21 bases lying between them. CDR3: CASSSKGGRLWDEQFF. CDR3 in DNA: TGTGCCAGCAGCTCCAAGGGGGGACGACTATGGGATGAGCAGTTCTTC.

This clone was picked up a small number of times. The rearrangement joins TRBV7-9 to TRBJ2-2; TRBD2 is a possible D gene (6 bases). Per the germline V gene, CDR1 is SEHNR and CDR2 is FQNEAQ (reference sequence). The V end was cut by 3 bases, the J end by 2 bases, with 10 bases between. CDR3 length: 15 residues. The CDR3 nucleotides read TGTGCCAGCAGCTTGGAGGGTATAAACACCGGGGAGCTGTTTTTT. Translated, it gives CASSLEGINTGELFF.

The chain couples TRBV7-3 to TRBJ2-5; D assignment may be TRBD1 or TRBD2 (5 bases each). The CDR3 has 14 residues. V was pared by 2 bases and J by 2 bases, with 9 bases between. Germline V gene sequence: CDR1 SGHTA, CDR2 FQGTGA. Written as DNA, the CDR3 is TGTGCCAGCAGCTTAGGGGGAAAGCAAGAGACCCAGTACTTC. The encoded protein is CASSLGGKQETQYF. Full variable domain (rest looked up from reference TRBV7-3 and TRBJ2-5): GAGVSQTPSNKVTEKGKYVELRCDPISGHTALYWYRQSLGQGPEFLIYFQGTGAADDSGLPNDRFFAVRPEGSVSTLKIQRTERGDSAVYLCASSLGGKQETQYFGPGTRLLVL.

This clone has a single count. V is TRBV9 and J is TRBJ1-1; D unresolved. V dropped 0 bases and J dropped 1 base, with 7 bases sitting between them. The CDR3 has 14 amino acids. Germline V gives CDR1 SGDLS, CDR2 YYNGEE. CDR3 nucleotide sequence: TGTGCCAGCAGCGTAGGTATGGAGAACACTGAAGCTTTCTTT. This sequence encodes CASSVGMENTEAFF.

V usage is TRBV2 and J usage is TRBJ1-5; possibly TRBD1 for D (6 bases). V lost 0 bases to trimming and J lost 1 base, with 7 bases between them. This CDR3 is built from 15 residues. The V gene's germline CDR1 is SNHLY and CDR2 FYNNEI. CDR3 nucleotides: TGTGCCAGCAGTGAAGCCACAGGGAGCAATCAGCCCCAGCATTTT. This gives the protein CASSEATGSNQPQHF.

The J gene is TRBJ2-3, the V gene TRBV9; D possibly uses TRBD1 or TRBD2 (6 bases each). This CDR3 is 16 amino acids long. Germline V gene data show CDR1 as SGDLS and CDR2 as YYNGEE. Trimming left V 0 bases short and J 2 bases short, with 13 bases between. The CDR3 sequence: CASSVASRGDTDTQYF. DNA of the CDR3: TGTGCCAGCAGCGTAGCTTCTAGGGGGGACACAGATACGCAGTATTTT.

This clone was found once. The V call is TRBV4-2, the J call TRBJ2-5, with 7 bases aligning to TRBD2. J lost 4 bases, V lost 3 bases, and 20 bases had no gene match. CDR1 and CDR2 from the germline V gene are LGHNA and YNFKEQ. The CDR3 runs to 19 residues. This chain's CDR3 is CASSQARGLAVAGTETQYF. The DNA for the CDR3 is TGTGCCAGCAGCCAGGCCCGAGGGCTAGCGGTTGCCGGGACAGAGACCCAGTACTTC.

V gene TRBV5-1 combines with J gene TRBJ2-5; D perhaps matches TRBD1 (6 bases). Trimming pared 2 bases from V and 5 bases from J, leaving 10 bases between. The CDR3 runs 13 residues. Germline CDR1 and CDR2: SGHRS and YFSETQ. CDR3 loop: CASSLQGGETQYF. CDR3 coding DNA: TGCGCCAGCAGCTTACAGGGCGGGGAGACCCAGTACTTC. The entire variable domain, with the rest obtained from reference TRBV5-1 and TRBJ2-5, is as follows: KAGVTQTPRYLIKTRGQQVTLSCSPISGHRSVSWYQQTPGQGLQFLFEYFSETQRNKGNFPGRFSGRQFSNSRSEMNVSTLELGDSALYLCASSLQGGETQYFGPGTRLLVL.

This clone occurred once. V is TRBV27 and J is TRBJ2-1, with TRBD1 as a possible D gene (5 bases). Germline CDR1 reads MNHEY; CDR2 reads SMNVEV (reference sequence). This CDR3 is built from 13 residues. Trimming took 8 bases from V and 6 from J, leaving 14 bases between them. The DNA for the CDR3 is TGTGCCAGCTATTCCAGGGTCAGCAATGAGCAGTTCTTC. Translation: CASYSRVSNEQFF.